Listed here are 19 T cell receptor beta chains from one sample, sequenced in a study of CD8 T cells in ankylosing spondylitis. Each CDR3 protein is one row after TCRdb ran MiXCR on the 5' RACE reads. The sample carries around 120,000 distinct CDR3 sequences, approximately 25% recorded once. The specimen sequenced was synovial fluid, either unsorted or a sorted T cell fraction (not recorded which). All receptors derive from a male donor with ankylosing spondylitis.

The sample holds many counts of this clonotype. The chain carries TRBV7-2 and TRBJ2-1, with 10 bases lining up with TRBD2. V gave up 4 bases and J gave up 3 bases; unmatched junction bases: 6. This CDR3 has 16 residues. CDR1 and CDR2 (germline): SGHTA, FQGNSA. CDR3 nucleotides: TGTGCCAGCAGCTCTGTACTAGCGGGAAGCTACAATGAGCAGTTCTTC. This sequence encodes CASSSVLAGSYNEQFF.

DNA for the CDR3: TGTGCCAGCAGCTCAAACTACCACTCCCCTAGGCACGCGGTAATGAACACTGAAGCTTTCTTT. Its protein is CASSSNYHSPRHAVMNTEAFF. The gene calls are TRBV11-1 and TRBJ1-1; no reliable D call. This CDR3 is built from 21 residues. Germline CDR1 SGHAT, CDR2 FQDESV (reference sequence). V lost 4 bases and J lost 0, with 30 bases in between.

The chain combines TRBV5-6 with TRBJ2-3; no clear D. Trimming left V 0 bases short and J 2 bases short, with 7 bases between. The CDR3 totals 14 residues. Germline-derived CDR1 and CDR2 are SGHDT and YYEEEE. CDR3 sequence reads: CASSLEQYTDTQYF. Written as DNA, the CDR3 is TGTGCCAGCAGCTTGGAACAGTACACAGATACGCAGTATTTT. Filled out from reference TRBV5-6 and TRBJ2-3, the complete variable domain reads DAGVTQSPTHLIKTRGQQVTLRCSPKSGHDTVSWYQQALGQGPQFIFQYYEEEERQRGNFPDRFSGHQFPNYSSELNVNALLLGDSALYLCASSLEQYTDTQYFGPGTRLTVL.

The chain has TRBV7-2 and TRBJ2-1; TRBD2 aligns across 9 bases. Germline CDR1 and CDR2: SGHTA and FQGNSA. The V gene end was trimmed by 5 bases and the J gene end by 7 bases; junction bases not matched to a gene: 9. The CDR3 spans 15 residues. The CDR3 sequence: CASSPQAGGMNEQFF. As DNA, the CDR3 is TGTGCCAGCAGCCCCCAAGCGGGAGGAATGAATGAGCAGTTCTTC.

In this sample, this clonotype turned up many times. The chain carries TRBV12-3 or TRBV12-4 and TRBJ2-5; possible D gene TRBD1, 6 bases. This CDR3 is built from 12 residues. Trimming stripped 5 bases from V and 5 bases from J, with 9 bases between. This CDR3 reads CASSLQGETQYF. The CDR3 coding sequence is TGTGCCAGCAGTCTCCAGGGGGAGACCCAGTACTTC.

This clonotype came up many times. The chain employs TRBV20-1 and TRBJ1-1, with a weak D call TRBD1 (5 bases). Germline-derived CDR1 and CDR2 are DFQATT and SNEGSKA (reference sequence). V was trimmed by 3 bases and J by 9 bases, leaving 23 bases between them. This CDR3 contains 15 residues. The CDR3 sequence is CSARVMGEDGVQAFF. CDR3 DNA sequence: TGCAGTGCTAGGGTAATGGGGGAAGATGGGGTTCAAGCTTTCTTT.

The V call is TRBV12-3 or TRBV12-4, the J call TRBJ1-1; tentative D call: TRBD1 (6 bases). Trimming cost V 0 bases and J 8 bases, with 13 bases left between them. The CDR3 is 14 amino acids. The CDR3, as DNA: TGTGCCAGCAGTTTAGCCCGCACCGGGACAGAAGCTTTCTTT. It specifies CASSLARTGTEAFF.

This clonotype came up a few times. The chain combines TRBV20-1 with TRBJ2-5, with TRBD2 matching over 7 bases. V lost 6 bases and J lost 2; bases outside the gene matches: 21. CDR1 and CDR2 (germline): DFQATT, SNEGSKA (reference sequence). The length of the CDR3 is 18 residues. The CDR3 reads CSASFVASGNVKQETQYF. DNA for the CDR3: TGCAGTGCATCATTCGTAGCTAGCGGTAACGTAAAACAAGAGACCCAGTACTTC.

A few counts support this clonotype. The V and J genes are TRBV5-1 and TRBJ2-3; 7 bases are a match to TRBD2. V dropped 2 bases and J dropped 3; count of bases not matched to a gene: 9. The germline CDR1 and CDR2 sequences are SGHRS and YFSETQ. The CDR3 is made up of 16 amino acids. In nucleotides, the CDR3 is TGCGCCAGCAGCTTTGGGACGGCGGGAGCAACAGATACGCAGTATTTT. This translates into CASSFGTAGATDTQYF.

This chain uses TRBV4-1 with TRBJ2-1; TRBD2 agrees at 8 bases. This CDR3 has 16 residues. With V trimmed by 0 bases and J by 3 bases, 4 bases remained unmatched. Germline CDR1 and CDR2: MGHRA and YSYEKL. CDR3 amino acids: CASSQEKREYYNEQFF. CDR3 sequence (DNA): TGCGCCAGCAGCCAAGAAAAGCGGGAGTACTACAATGAGCAGTTCTTC.

The chain couples TRBV7-2 to TRBJ1-1, with D possibly TRBD1 on 6 matching bases. This CDR3 is 14 amino acids long. The germline CDR1 and CDR2 sequences are SGHTA and FQGNSA. The ends were cut back, 2 bases at V and 4 bases at J, with 11 bases in the middle. CDR3 sequence reads: CASSLSGHITEAFF. CDR3 sequence (DNA): TGTGCCAGCAGCTTATCGGGACACATCACTGAAGCTTTCTTT.

This rearrangement joins TRBV27 to TRBJ1-1; D is uncertain. CDR3 length: 14 amino acids. Looked up from germline, CDR1 is MNHEY and CDR2 is SMNVEV (reference sequence). The V end lost 2 bases, the J end lost 5 bases, and 12 bases lay between the germline ends. Here the CDR3 reads CASSLLPPWTEAFF. The CDR3 nucleotides are TGTGCCAGCAGTTTACTCCCCCCATGGACTGAAGCTTTCTTT.

In this sample, this clonotype turned up a few times. This chain uses TRBV28 with TRBJ2-2; perhaps TRBD1 as D (5 bases). This CDR3 has 14 amino acids. The V gene lost 6 bases and the J gene lost 4 bases, with 12 bases spanning the gap. Germline CDR1 MDHEN, CDR2 SYDVKM. CDR3 residues: CASRNQGSTGELFF. In DNA form, the CDR3 reads TGTGCCAGCAGAAATCAGGGTTCCACCGGGGAGCTGTTTTTT.

The V gene is TRBV5-1, the J gene TRBJ2-7; TRBD2 matches at 10 bases. Germline CDR1 and CDR2: SGHRS and YFSETQ. J gave up 7 bases and V 2 bases, and 6 bases lay outside the gene matches. The CDR3 has 14 residues. Here the CDR3 reads CASSFLAGEGEQYV. As DNA, the CDR3 is TGCGCCAGCAGCTTCCTAGCGGGAGAGGGTGAGCAGTACGTC.

This clonotype was observed a handful of times. The rearrangement uses TRBV5-1 and TRBJ1-6, with D perhaps TRBD1 (5 bases). V was clipped by 4 bases and J by 8 bases, with 10 bases between them. The CDR3 is made up of 13 amino acids. Germline V CDR1 and CDR2: SGHRS, YFSETQ. The DNA of the CDR3 is TGCGCCAGCAGCCCGGCGGGGGATTCACCCCTCCACTTT. Translating it yields CASSPAGDSPLHF.

This clonotype was recorded a few times. This chain links TRBV3-1 with TRBJ2-2; D ambiguous. V lost 4 bases to trimming and J lost 3 bases, with 12 bases between them. The CDR3 sequence is 15 residues long. Looked up from germline, CDR1 is LGHDT and CDR2 is YNNKEL (reference sequence). DNA of the CDR3: TGTGCCAGCAGCCCCCCCCTTGGGTACACCGGGGAGCTGTTTTTT. Encoded protein: CASSPPLGYTGELFF.

This clonotype was detected a few times. The rearrangement uses TRBV30 and TRBJ1-5; 9 bases map to TRBD1. Trimming cost V 3 bases and J 1 base; bases outside gene matches: 1. CDR1 and CDR2 (germline): GTSNPN, SVGIG (reference sequence). This CDR3 contains 14 residues. CDR3 nucleotides: TGTGCCTGGAGCGGGACAGGGAGCAATCAGCCCCAGCATTTT. It translates to CAWSGTGSNQPQHF.

This chain uses TRBV20-1 with TRBJ2-1; 8 bases match TRBD2. Germline values: CDR1 DFQATT, CDR2 SNEGSKA (reference sequence). The CDR3 is 13 amino acids. With 4 bases clipped from V and 4 bases from J, the junction kept 3 bases outside the gene matches. The CDR3 nucleotides are TGCAGTGCTAACCTAGCGGGTTACAATGAGCAGTTCTTC. It encodes CSANLAGYNEQFF.

This chain links TRBV10-3 with TRBJ2-2; perhaps TRBD2 as D (6 bases). Trimming shortened V by 2 bases and J by 4 bases, and 11 bases separated the two germline ends. Germline V CDR1 and CDR2: ENHRY, SYGVKD. The CDR3 covers 15 residues. CDR3 in DNA: TGTGCCATCAGTGAGCGGGAGCCCCCCACCGGGGAGCTGTTTTTT. It codes for CAISEREPPTGELFF.